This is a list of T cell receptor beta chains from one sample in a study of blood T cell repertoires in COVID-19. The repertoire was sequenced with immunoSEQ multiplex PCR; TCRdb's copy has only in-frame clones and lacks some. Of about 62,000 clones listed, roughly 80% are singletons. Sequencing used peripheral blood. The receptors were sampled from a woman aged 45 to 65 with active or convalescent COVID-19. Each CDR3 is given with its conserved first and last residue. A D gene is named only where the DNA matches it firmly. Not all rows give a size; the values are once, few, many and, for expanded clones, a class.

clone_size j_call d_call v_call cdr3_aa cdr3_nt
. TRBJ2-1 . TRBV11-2 CASTSRGAAGPFNEQFF TGTGCCAGCACCTCAAGGGGAGCGGCGGGACCATTCAATGAGCAGTTCTTC
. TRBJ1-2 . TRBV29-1 CSVEGARGYTF TGCAGCGTTGAGGGGGCGCGGGGCTACACCTTC
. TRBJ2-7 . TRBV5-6 CASSLGTRHEQYF TGTGCCAGCAGCTTGGGGACTCGCCACGAGCAGTACTTC
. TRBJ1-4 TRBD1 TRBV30 CAWSVGLQGNEKLFF TGTGCCTGGAGTGTAGGATTACAGGGGAATGAAAAACTGTTTTTT
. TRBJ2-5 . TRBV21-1 CASSKAWAWDRRGETQYF TGTGCCAGCAGCAAAGCTTGGGCCTGGGACAGGCGAGGAGAGACCCAGTACTTC
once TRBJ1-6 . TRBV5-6 CASSHSGSTYNSPLHF TGTGCCAGCAGCCATTCGGGGTCGACCTATAATTCACCCCTCCACTTT
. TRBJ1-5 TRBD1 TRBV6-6 CASSPGTGVFLNQPQHF TGTGCCAGCAGTCCCGGGACAGGGGTTTTCCTCAATCAGCCCCAGCATTTT
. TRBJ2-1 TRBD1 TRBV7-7 CASSAQTGIYEQFF TGTGCTAGCAGCGCTCAGACAGGGATCTATGAGCAGTTCTTC
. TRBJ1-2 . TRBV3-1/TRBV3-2 CASSLQDYGYTF TGTGCCAGCAGCTTACAGGACTATGGCTACACCTTC
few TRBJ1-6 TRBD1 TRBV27 CASRRRQGRESPLHF TGTGCCAGCAGGAGAAGACAGGGGCGTGAATCACCCCTCCACTTT
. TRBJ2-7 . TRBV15 CATSRDLIGTSYEQYF TGTGCCACCAGCAGAGACCTGATAGGGACTTCCTACGAGCAGTACTTC
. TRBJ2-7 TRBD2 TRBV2 CASSEARGNWYEQYF TGTGCCAGCAGTGAAGCGCGGGGGAACTGGTACGAGCAGTACTTC
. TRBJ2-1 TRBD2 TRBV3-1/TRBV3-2 CASSRGTSGGNEQFF TGTGCCAGCAGCCGGGGGACTAGCGGGGGGAATGAGCAGTTCTTC
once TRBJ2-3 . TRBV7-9 CASSPWGSGTDTQYF TGTGCCAGCAGCCCGTGGGGCTCAGGCACAGATACGCAGTATTTT
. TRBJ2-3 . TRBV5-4 CASSLAATDTQYF TGTGCCAGCAGCTTAGCGGCTACAGATACGCAGTATTTT
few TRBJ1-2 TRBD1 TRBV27 CASSLYGWGQNYGYTF TGTGCCAGCAGTTTATACGGATGGGGACAGAACTATGGCTACACCTTC
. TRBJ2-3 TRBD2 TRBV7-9 CASSAVGLGTDTQYF TGTGCCAGCAGCGCAGTGGGACTAGGCACAGATACGCAGTATTTT
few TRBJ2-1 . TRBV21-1 CASSHWTEDEQFF TGTGCCAGCAGCCATTGGACAGAAGATGAGCAGTTCTTC
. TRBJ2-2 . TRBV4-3 CASSQEDSITGELFF TGCGCCAGCAGCCAAGAGGACAGTATCACCGGGGAGCTGTTTTTT
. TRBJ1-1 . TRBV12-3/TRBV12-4 CASRLIREQAFF TGTGCCAGCAGACTGATCCGGGAACAAGCTTTCTTT
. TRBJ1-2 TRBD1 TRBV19 CASSSDREIYGYTF TGTGCCAGTAGCTCGGACAGGGAAATCTATGGCTACACCTTC